Below, 5 T cell receptor beta chains from the same sample are listed, as sequenced in a study of blood T cell repertoires in COVID-19. Method: immunoSEQ multiplex PCR; TCRdb's copy keeps in-frame clones and lacks some. The sample lists about 160,000 clones, approximately 88% occurring once. Sample: peripheral blood. The receptors shown here come from a man aged 55-75 years with acute or convalescent COVID-19.

The J gene is TRBJ1-2, the V gene TRBV30, with D possibly matching TRBD1 (6 bases). The CDR3 extends over 12 amino acids. Deletions cut 5 bases from V and 2 bases from J, with 9 bases between. The V gene's germline CDR1 is GTSNPN and CDR2 SVGIG (reference sequence). In nucleotides, the CDR3 is TGTGCCTGGGGACAGTCAAACTATGGCTACACCTTC. This sequence encodes CAWGQSNYGYTF.

This rearrangement joins TRBV12-5 to TRBJ2-2; 7 bases are a match to TRBD1. After removal of 6 bases from V and 5 bases from J, the junction contained 6 bases not matched to a gene. The CDR3 spans 14 residues. From germline, CDR1 is LGHNT and CDR2 FRNRAP. CDR3: CASGRGGRTGELFF. In nucleotides, the CDR3 is TGTGCTAGTGGGAGAGGGGGCCGAACCGGGGAGCTGTTTTTT. The entire variable domain, with the rest obtained from reference TRBV12-5 and TRBJ2-2, is as follows: DARVTQTPRHKVTEMGQEVTMRCQPILGHNTVFWYRQTMMQGLELLAYFRNRAPLDDSGMPKDRFSAEMPDATLATLKIQPSEPRDSAVYFCASGRGGRTGELFFGEGSRLTVL.

V and J are TRBV3-1 (or the pseudogene TRBV3-2) and TRBJ2-7, with D possibly matching TRBD2 (6 bases). Trimming shortened V by 1 base and J by 0 bases, and 7 bases separated the two germline ends. CDR1 and CDR2 (germline): LGHDT, YNNKEL (reference sequence). CDR3 length: 14 residues. CDR3 amino acids: CASSQAGGSYEQYF. CDR3 sequence (DNA): TGTGCCAGCAGCCAAGCCGGGGGCTCCTACGAGCAGTACTTC.

The chain has TRBV3-1 (or the pseudogene TRBV3-2) and TRBJ2-7, with a possible D match to TRBD1 (5 bases). V gave up 1 base and J gave up 7 bases, with 11 bases separating them. Germline loops: CDR1 LGHDT, CDR2 YNNKEL (reference sequence). The CDR3 has 13 residues. CDR3 coding DNA: TGTGCCAGCAGCCAAGTAACTTCAGGGGAGCAGTACTTC. This translates into CASSQVTSGEQYF.

The chain is built from TRBV29-1 and TRBJ1-1; a possible D gene is TRBD1 (5 bases). The CDR3 is made up of 15 amino acids. Trimming stripped 1 base from V and 5 bases from J, with 17 bases between. Germline values: CDR1 SQVTM, CDR2 ANQGSEA. The chain's CDR3 is CSVEGVGGRRTEAFF. In DNA form, the CDR3 reads TGCAGCGTTGAAGGTGTCGGGGGAAGAAGAACTGAAGCTTTCTTT.